This T cell receptor (beta chain) emerged from a study of T cell responses to AZD1222 COVID-19 vaccine. General study results and limits: None of the repertoires were sampled until the peak T cell response had passed. Donors were mostly white British, more females; clonal diversity possibly underestimated. Nearly half of spike-specific TCRs reportedly target unmutated variant regions. Seropositive status at baseline applied to only 5 to 7 AZD1222 recipients.

Libraries were prepared by immunoSEQ multiplex PCR; TCRdb keeps only in-frame clonotypes and omits some of them. The repertoire consists of 160,000 or so clones, with more than 85% occurring once and the leading ten covering more than 6.5%. This clone was seen once. Its antigen is unknown. The CDR3 runs 15 residues. The J segment lost 1 base and the V segment lost 4 bases, leaving 2 bases of the junction unmatched. Per the germline V gene, CDR1 is LNHDA and CDR2 is SQIVND (reference sequence). The chain has TRBV19 and TRBJ2-3; 10 bases are shared with TRBD1. The sample here was peripheral blood, taken after recovery from COVID-19. This receptor was identified in an adult who had recovered from COVID-19. Here the CDR3 reads CASSTGTGGTDTQYF. The CDR3 region has the DNA TGTGCCAGTAGTACCGGGACAGGGGGCACAGATACGCAGTATTTT.